This T cell receptor (beta chain) emerged from a study of vaccination and CD4 T cells after COVID-19. Study as a whole: Investigators drew the post-COVID samples a median around 93 days after diagnosis, with a range of 35 to 161. Overlapping spike peptides from SARS-CoV-2, HCoV-NL63, HCoV-OC43 and HCoV-229E served to stimulate the cells.

To note about this clonotype: The antigen is undetermined.

The V and J ends lost 5 bases and 4 bases respectively, with 15 bases between them. The CDR3 loop spans 15 amino acids. Study-level points and caveats: Recorded median SARS-CoV-2-reactive clonotype numbers increased from about 20 to 38 without reaching significance.

Sequence data for DNA of cultured CD4+ T cells were generated by the Oncomine TCR Beta short-read assay. One entry per CDR3 protein results from TCRdb running MiXCR on the PCR reads. The sample yields 20,000 or so distinct CDR3 sequences, roughly 47% seen once. Treatment defined: roughly nine-day PBMC culture with coronavirus spike peptide pools or control peptides (ViraFEST assay). Days 3 and 7 were when half the medium was replaced with fresh IL-2 medium. The specimen was cultured CD4+ T cells from blood. The clonotype was recovered from a human donor with COVID-19. The chain combines TRBV12-3 or TRBV12-4 with TRBJ1-5; D unresolved. The CDR3 loop is CASSLDGRGNQPQHF. The DNA of the CDR3 is TGTGCCAGCAGTCTAGACGGACGAGGGAATCAGCCCCAGCATTTT.